This T cell receptor (beta chain) came from a study of blood T cell repertoires in COVID-19. Study at large: The cDNA or gDNA used as material had been derived from T cells, B-cell-depleted T cells, or PBMCs.

The CDR3 sequence is 10 residues long. Trimming removed 4 bases at V and 6 bases at J, with 4 bases between. CDR1 and CDR2 (germline): SNHLY, FYNNEI. Here immunoSEQ multiplex PCR was the method, and the copy in TCRdb shows in-frame clones only, minus some. Of approximately 260,000 clones in the sample, about nine tenths were seen once. This sequence was found in a man in his 60s who had recovered from COVID-19. Sequenced material: peripheral blood. The chain joins TRBV2 to TRBJ2-7; no definite D call. The CDR3 loop reads CASSVFEQYF. Here the CDR3 DNA reads TGTGCCAGCAGTGTCTTCGAGCAGTACTTC.